Listed below are T cell receptor beta chains from one sample, sequenced in a study of neurological immune-mediated disorders. TCRdb recomputed calls from the 5' RACE reads with MiXCR, one row per CDR3 protein. Of about 55,000 distinct CDR3 sequences in the sample, over 3.5% were seen once. Sequenced input: CD4+ T cells from blood. These receptors were taken from a woman between 40 and 50 years old with multiple sclerosis. Each CDR3 is given with its conserved first and last residue. D genes are given only for firm matches. The size field reads how often the clone was seen (once, few, many) or a class if it is expanded.

DNA | CDR3 | J | size | V | D
TGTGCCAGCAGGCCGACAGCGAGTAATGAAAAACTGTTTTTT | CASRPTASNEKLFF | TRBJ1-4 | many | TRBV12-3/TRBV12-4 | -
TGTGCCAGCAGCTTAGGCCAGGGCGACACCGGGGAGCTGTTTTTT | CASSLGQGDTGELFF | TRBJ2-2 | many | TRBV7-9 | -
TGTGCCAGCAAACCGCAGTTGGGCAATCAGCCCCAGCATTTT | CASKPQLGNQPQHF | TRBJ1-5 | many | TRBV2 | -
TGTGCCAGCAGACGGGATAGCAATCAGCCCCAGCATTTT | CASRRDSNQPQHF | TRBJ1-5 | many | TRBV2 | -
TGTGCCAGCAGCGTCGACGTACCAGGTGCCTACGAGCAGTACTTC | CASSVDVPGAYEQYF | TRBJ2-7 | many | TRBV9 | -
TGTGCCAGCAGGCTCACAGGGGTTGGGAATGAAAAACTGTTTTTT | CASRLTGVGNEKLFF | TRBJ1-4 | many | TRBV2 | TRBD1
TGTGCCAGCAGTTACGGGCAGGGGTTGACAGATACGCAGTATTTT | CASSYGQGLTDTQYF | TRBJ2-3 | many | TRBV6-5 | -
TGTGCCAGCAGAAGAGACAGGGAGAAGTACGAGCAGTACTTC | CASRRDREKYEQYF | TRBJ2-7 | many | TRBV6-6 | TRBD1
TGTGCCAGCAGCCAAGCATTCACTGAAGCTTTCTTT | CASSQAFTEAFF | TRBJ1-1 | many | TRBV3-1 | -
TGTGCCAGCAGCTTCGGTACGGGGGCGGATGAGCAGTTCTTC | CASSFGTGADEQFF | TRBJ2-1 | many | TRBV7-9 | -
TGTGCCAGCAGCTTAGCACCGGCAGGCAGACCCTTCAATCAGCCCCAGCATTTT | CASSLAPAGRPFNQPQHF | TRBJ1-5 | many | TRBV7-6 | -
TGCGCCAGCAGCCCCGGGGTAGGCGGAAATGAGCAGTTCTTC | CASSPGVGGNEQFF | TRBJ2-1 | many | TRBV5-1 | -
TGTGCCAGCAGCTCCCAGGGAGGGGGCGAGCAGTACTTC | CASSSQGGGEQYF | TRBJ2-7 | many | TRBV7-6 | -
TGCAGCGCCGGGACTAGCGGGGGTCGGAACACCGGGGAGCTGTTTTTT | CSAGTSGGRNTGELFF | TRBJ2-2 | many | TRBV29-1 | TRBD2
TGTGCCAGCAGTCGTCGGACTAGCGGGGTAAATACGCAGTATTTT | CASSRRTSGVNTQYF | TRBJ2-3 | many | TRBV7-2 | TRBD2
TGCGCCAGCAGCCCGGGGGGGCTCACAGATACGCAGTATTTT | CASSPGGLTDTQYF | TRBJ2-3 | many | TRBV5-1 | TRBD2
TGCGCCAGCAGCTTCACACAGGGGGCTGATTCACCCCTCCACTTT | CASSFTQGADSPLHF | TRBJ1-6 | many | TRBV5-1 | TRBD1
TGCGCCAGCAGCTTCGGACAGGGGCTTCGCGGCTACACCTTC | CASSFGQGLRGYTF | TRBJ1-2 | many | TRBV5-1 | TRBD1
TGCGCCAGCAGCATGCGAGGAGACACTGAAGCTTTCTTT | CASSMRGDTEAFF | TRBJ1-1 | many | TRBV5-1 | -
TGTGCCAGTTTGGACAGGGGAAACTACGAGCAGTACTTC | CASLDRGNYEQYF | TRBJ2-7 | many | TRBV3-1 | TRBD1
TGTGCCAGCTCGTCCGGGATGGTCCTTGCGGGGAATGAGCAGTTCTTC | CASSSGMVLAGNEQFF | TRBJ2-1 | many | TRBV18 | -
TGCAGTGCTAGAGTTGGGGTCTACGAGCAGTACTTC | CSARVGVYEQYF | TRBJ2-7 | many | TRBV20-1 | -
TGTGCCAGCAGGGAGACTAGCGGGGGGGCCACGAGCACAGATACGCAGTATTTT | CASRETSGGATSTDTQYF | TRBJ2-3 | many | TRBV4-2 | TRBD2
TGTGCCAGCAGCCAAGGTATAAACACAGATACGCAGTATTTT | CASSQGINTDTQYF | TRBJ2-3 | many | TRBV4-2 | -
TGTGCCAGCAGCGTAGCTTCCGGGAATTCTGGAAACACCATATATTTT | CASSVASGNSGNTIYF | TRBJ1-3 | many | TRBV9 | -
TGTGCCAGCAGCCGAGGGGGACAGGGGACCTACGAGCAGTACTTC | CASSRGGQGTYEQYF | TRBJ2-7 | many | TRBV12-3/TRBV12-4 | TRBD1
TGTGCCAGCAGACTTTTTGGGACAAGCACAGATACGCAGTATTTT | CASRLFGTSTDTQYF | TRBJ2-3 | many | TRBV6-6 | -